This TCR beta chain was sequenced during a study of T-cell reconstitution after alpha-beta-depleted transplantation in children. V lost 3 bases and J lost 1; bases outside the gene matches: 1. The CDR3 is made up of 15 amino acids. The V gene's germline CDR1 is SEHNR and CDR2 FQNEAQ (reference sequence). This clonotype was recorded at least ten times. Antigen unknown. Unique molecular identifiers were incorporated during preparation of the TCRbeta library. MiXCR, run by TCRdb on the PCR reads, gives a single entry per CDR3 protein. The sample lists about 7,200 distinct CDR3 sequences; approximately 5% were seen once. General study points: Several hundred expanded graft clones reportedly supplied alpha-beta T cells about two months after transplant. When one year had passed after transplant, most T-cell counts and diversity came from newly produced T cells. The origin of high day-60 TCRbeta diversity in some patients lay in surviving recipient T cells and thymic progenitors.

This receptor was obtained from a child under two years old who had a stem cell transplant for acute myeloid leukemia, so the T cells may come from the graft donor. This sequence joins TRBV7-9 and TRBJ2-1; TRBD2 matches 9 bases. The specimen was PBMCs, mostly from graft donor cells, collected 180 days after TCRalphabeta/CD19-depleted stem cell transplant. The CDR3 region has the DNA TGTGCCAGCAGCTTTCTAGCGGGATCCTACAATGAGCAGTTCTTC. This translates into CASSFLAGSYNEQFF.